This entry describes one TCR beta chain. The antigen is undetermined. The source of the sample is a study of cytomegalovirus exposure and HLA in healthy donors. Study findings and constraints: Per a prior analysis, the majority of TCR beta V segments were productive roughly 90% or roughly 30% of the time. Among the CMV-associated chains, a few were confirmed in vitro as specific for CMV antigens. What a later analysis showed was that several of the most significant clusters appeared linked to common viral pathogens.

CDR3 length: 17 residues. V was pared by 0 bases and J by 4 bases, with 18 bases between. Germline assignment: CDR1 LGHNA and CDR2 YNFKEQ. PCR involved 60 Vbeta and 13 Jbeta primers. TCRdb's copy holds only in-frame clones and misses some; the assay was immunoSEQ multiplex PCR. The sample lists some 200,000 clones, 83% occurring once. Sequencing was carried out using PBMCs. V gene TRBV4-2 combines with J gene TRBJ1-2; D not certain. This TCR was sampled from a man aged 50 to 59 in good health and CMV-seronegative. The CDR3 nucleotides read TGTGCCAGCAGCCAAGAAACCACGGGCGGGGTACGCTATGGCTACACCTTC. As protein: CASSQETTGGVRYGYTF.